The clone carrying this T cell receptor (beta chain) was counted a few times. The antigen is not known. The germline gives CDR1 SQVTM, CDR2 ANQGSEA. The ends were cut back, 3 bases at V and 3 bases at J, with 21 bases in the middle. The CDR3 loop spans 17 amino acids. These data belong to a study of T-cell reconstitution after alpha-beta-depleted transplantation in children. Notes on the study in general: Where some patients showed high TCRbeta diversity at day 60, it came from recipient T cells and thymic progenitors that had survived. Most T-cell counts and diversity one year after the transplant came from T cells that were newly produced. Alpha-beta T cells present about two months after transplant were reported to originate from several hundred expanded graft clones.

Unique molecular identifiers were used in preparing the TCRbeta library. TCRdb re-derived calls from the PCR reads in MiXCR, one entry per CDR3 protein. Of a few hundred thousand distinct CDR3 sequences detected, 13% appear once; the ten largest clones hold 2.2%. J is TRBJ2-1 and V is TRBV29-1, with D perhaps TRBD2 (6 bases). This receptor was identified in a male patient between 5 and 17 years old who had a stem cell transplant for acute myeloid leukemia, so the T cells may come from the graft donor. Sequenced here: PBMCs, mostly from graft donor cells, sampled 360 days after TCRalphabeta/CD19-depleted stem cell transplant. The CDR3 DNA reads TGCAGCGTTGAGCCTGGGGACTCCACGATAATCTACAATGAGCAGTTCTTC. It yields the protein CSVEPGDSTIIYNEQFF.